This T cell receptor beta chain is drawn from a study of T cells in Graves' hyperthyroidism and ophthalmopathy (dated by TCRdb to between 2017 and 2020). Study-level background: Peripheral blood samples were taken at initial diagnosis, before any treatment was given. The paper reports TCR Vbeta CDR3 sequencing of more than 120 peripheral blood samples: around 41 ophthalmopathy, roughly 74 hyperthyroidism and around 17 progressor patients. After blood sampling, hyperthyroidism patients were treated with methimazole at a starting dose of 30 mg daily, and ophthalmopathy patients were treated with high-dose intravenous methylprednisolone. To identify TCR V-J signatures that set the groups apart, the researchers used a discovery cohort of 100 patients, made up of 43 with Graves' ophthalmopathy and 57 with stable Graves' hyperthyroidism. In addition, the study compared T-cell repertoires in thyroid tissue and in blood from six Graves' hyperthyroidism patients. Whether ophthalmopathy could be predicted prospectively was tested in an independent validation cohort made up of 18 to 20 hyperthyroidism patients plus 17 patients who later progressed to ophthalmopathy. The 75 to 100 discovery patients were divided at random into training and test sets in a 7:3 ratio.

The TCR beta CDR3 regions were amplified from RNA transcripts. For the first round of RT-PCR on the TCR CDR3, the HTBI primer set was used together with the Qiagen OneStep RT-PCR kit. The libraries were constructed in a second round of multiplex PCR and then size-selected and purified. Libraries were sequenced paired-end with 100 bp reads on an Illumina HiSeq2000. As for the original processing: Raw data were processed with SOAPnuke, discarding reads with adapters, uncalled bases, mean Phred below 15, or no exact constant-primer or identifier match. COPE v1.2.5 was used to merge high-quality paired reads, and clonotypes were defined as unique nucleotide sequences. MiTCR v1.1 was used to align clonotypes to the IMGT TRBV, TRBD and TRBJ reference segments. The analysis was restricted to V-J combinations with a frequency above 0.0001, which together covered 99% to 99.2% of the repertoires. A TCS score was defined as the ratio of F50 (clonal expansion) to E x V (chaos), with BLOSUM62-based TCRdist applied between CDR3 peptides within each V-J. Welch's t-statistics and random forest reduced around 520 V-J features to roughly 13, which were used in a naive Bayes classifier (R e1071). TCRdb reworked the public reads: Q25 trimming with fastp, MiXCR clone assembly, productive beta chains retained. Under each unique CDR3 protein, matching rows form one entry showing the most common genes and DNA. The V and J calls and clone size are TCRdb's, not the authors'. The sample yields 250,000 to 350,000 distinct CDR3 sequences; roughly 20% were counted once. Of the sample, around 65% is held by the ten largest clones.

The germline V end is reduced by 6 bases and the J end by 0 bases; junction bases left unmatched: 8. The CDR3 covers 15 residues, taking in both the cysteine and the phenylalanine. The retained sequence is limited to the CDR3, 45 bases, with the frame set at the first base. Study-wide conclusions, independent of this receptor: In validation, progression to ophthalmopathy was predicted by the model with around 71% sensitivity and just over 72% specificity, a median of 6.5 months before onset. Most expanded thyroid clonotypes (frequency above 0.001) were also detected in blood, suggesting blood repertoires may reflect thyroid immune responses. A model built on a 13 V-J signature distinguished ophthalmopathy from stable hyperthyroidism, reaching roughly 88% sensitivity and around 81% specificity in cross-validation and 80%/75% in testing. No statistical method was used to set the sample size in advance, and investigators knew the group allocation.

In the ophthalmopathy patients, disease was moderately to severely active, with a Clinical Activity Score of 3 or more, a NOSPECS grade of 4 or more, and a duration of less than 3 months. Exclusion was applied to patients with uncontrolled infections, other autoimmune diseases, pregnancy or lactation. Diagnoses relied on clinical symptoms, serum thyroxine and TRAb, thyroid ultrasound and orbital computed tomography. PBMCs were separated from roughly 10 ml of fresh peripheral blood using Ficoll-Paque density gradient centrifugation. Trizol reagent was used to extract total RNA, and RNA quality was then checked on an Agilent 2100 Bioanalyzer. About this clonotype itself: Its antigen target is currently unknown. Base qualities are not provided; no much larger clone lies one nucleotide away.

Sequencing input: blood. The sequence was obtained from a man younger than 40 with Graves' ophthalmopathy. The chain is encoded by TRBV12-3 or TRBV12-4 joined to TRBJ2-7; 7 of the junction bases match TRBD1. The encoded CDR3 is CASSRSNRGSYEQYF. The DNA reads TGTGCCAGCAGCCGATCTAACAGGGGCTCCTACGAGCAGTACTTC.